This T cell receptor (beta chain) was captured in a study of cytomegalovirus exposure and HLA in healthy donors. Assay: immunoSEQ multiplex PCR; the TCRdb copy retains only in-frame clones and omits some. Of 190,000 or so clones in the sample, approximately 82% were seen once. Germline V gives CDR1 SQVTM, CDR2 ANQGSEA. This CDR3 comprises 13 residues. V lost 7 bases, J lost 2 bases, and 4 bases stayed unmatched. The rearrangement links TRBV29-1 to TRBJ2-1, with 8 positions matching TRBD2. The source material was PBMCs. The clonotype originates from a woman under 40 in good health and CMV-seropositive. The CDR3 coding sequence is TGCAGCGGTCGGGGGGGTACCTACAATGAGCAGTTCTTC. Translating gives CSGRGGTYNEQFF.